The entry below gives a single T cell receptor beta chain sequence along with its context. A second nested PCR with blocking oligonucleotides suppressed unpaired genes. TCRdb analysed the emulsion pairing reads with MiXCR anew, one entry per CDR3 protein. The table has 4,400 or so distinct CDR3 sequences, 35% seen once; the top ten hold around a third. Trimming cost V 0 bases and J 3 bases, with 14 bases left between them. CDR3 length: 15 residues. The germline CDR1 and CDR2 sequences are DFQATT and SNEGSKA (reference sequence). The sample comes from a study of T cell repertoires in breast cancer. Paired alpha-beta TCRs of CD8+ T cells were analyzed by expanded emulsion RT-PCR.

The sequence was obtained from a pool of human donors with breast cancer or a healthy control (not recorded which). Sample: CD8+ T cells. The chain links TRBV20-1 to TRBJ2-5, with D perhaps matching TRBD1 or TRBD2 (5 bases each). CDR3: CSARDRGAEEETQYF. Written as DNA, the CDR3 is TGCAGTGCTAGAGATAGGGGAGCGGAAGAAGAGACCCAGTACTTC.